These 7 T cell receptor beta chains were sequenced from one sample in a study of T cells in Graves' hyperthyroidism and ophthalmopathy. Authors of the study amplified TCR beta CDR3 regions from RNA transcripts. TCR CDR3 underwent first-round RT-PCR with the HTBI primer set. TCRdb re-called the multiplex PCR reads with MiXCR, one entry per CDR3 protein. The data show under 350,000 distinct CDR3 sequences, with under 25% seen just once and around 50% held by the top ten. The material sequenced was blood. The receptors were gathered from a woman aged 45-60 years with Graves' hyperthyroidism.

This clonotype was picked up many times. The chain carries TRBV3-1 and TRBJ2-1, with TRBD2 matching 9 bases. The V segment lost 5 bases and the J segment 5 bases; nucleotides outside the gene matches: 16. The germline V gene encodes CDR1 LGHDT and CDR2 YNNKEL (reference sequence). The CDR3 length is 18 residues. CDR3 region: CASSTPEGGRAEDNEQFF. In nucleotides, the CDR3 is TGTGCCAGCAGCACGCCTGAGGGCGGGAGGGCCGAGGACAATGAGCAGTTCTTC.

The J gene is TRBJ2-3, the V gene TRBV2; no reliable D call. CDR1 is SNHLY, CDR2 FYNNEI, per germline. CDR3 size: 13 residues. Trimming removed 7 bases at V and 0 bases at J, with 8 bases between. For the CDR3, the DNA is TGTGCCAGCAAGTCCAGAAGCACAGATACGCAGTATTTT. Translation: CASKSRSTDTQYF.

This clonotype has ten or more counts. The chain carries TRBV7-8 and TRBJ2-1; D gene uncertain. V lost 4 bases, J lost 8 bases, and 9 bases lay in between. The germline CDR1 and CDR2 sequences are SGHVS and FQNEAQ. The CDR3 has 12 residues. Written as DNA, the CDR3 is TGTGCCAGCAGCTCCCAGAGCTATGAGCAGTTCTTC. It translates to CASSSQSYEQFF.

This clonotype was seen more than once but under ten times. This chain links TRBV10-3 with TRBJ1-1; 7 positions match TRBD1. Trimming removed 4 bases from V and 1 base from J; junction bases left unmatched: 3. The CDR3 loop spans 14 amino acids. Germline CDR1 and CDR2: ENHRY and SYGVKD. This CDR3 reads CAISVQGPNTEAFF. The CDR3 DNA reads as TGTGCCATCAGTGTACAGGGGCCGAACACTGAAGCTTTCTTT.

The chain is built from TRBV13 and TRBJ2-1; 12 bases map to TRBD2. Germline CDR1 PRHDT, CDR2 FYEKMQ (reference sequence). Trimming removed 7 bases from V and 5 bases from J; junction bases left unmatched: 6. The CDR3 extends over 15 amino acids. The CDR3, as DNA: TGTGCCAGCACCGCTAGCGGGAGGGCCGACAATGAGCAGTTCTTC. This sequence encodes CASTASGRADNEQFF.

This clonotype was counted at least ten times. The chain has TRBV29-1 and TRBJ1-1, with D possibly matching TRBD1 (5 bases). Germline CDR1 is SQVTM and CDR2 is ANQGSEA. The CDR3 consists of 14 residues. V lost 3 bases, J lost 4 bases, and 15 bases lay in between. The CDR3 sequence is CSVDIGGVGTEAFF. CDR3 nucleotide sequence: TGCAGCGTTGATATAGGAGGGGTCGGCACTGAAGCTTTCTTT.

The chain uses TRBV5-1 and TRBJ2-7; 9 nucleotides align to TRBD1. CDR1 is SGHRS, CDR2 YFSETQ, per germline. V lost 4 bases to trimming and J lost 5 bases; unmatched junction nucleotides: 4. The CDR3 has 13 residues. CDR3 amino acids: CASSQGTGHEQYF. CDR3 nucleotides: TGCGCCAGCAGCCAAGGGACAGGGCACGAGCAGTACTTC.